The source of this T cell receptor (beta chain) is a study of shared clonotypes between healthy human individuals. In the naive CD8 group, cells lacked CD45RO and were positively selected for CCR7, so terminally differentiated effector memory CD45RA+ cells were left out. CDR1 and CDR2 from the germline V gene are MNHNY and SVGAGI (reference sequence). V was cut by 2 bases and J by 2 bases, with 10 bases left in between. The CDR3 is 15 amino acids. General study points: What limited the represented genetic and exposure-history diversity was the small number of donors.

A deep-level run was used for the assay. Once extracted for a subset, genomic DNA was divided evenly among several immunoSEQ plates. Here immunoSEQ multiplex PCR was the method, and the copy in TCRdb shows in-frame clones only, minus some. The sample lists some 2 million clones, about 95% occurring once. Concerning this clone: Its antigen remains unidentified.

The chain carries TRBV6-6 and TRBJ1-5; no clear D. Sequencing was performed on naive CD8+ T cells sorted from blood. The source is a man aged 18 to 35 in good health. The CDR3 region has the DNA TGTGCCAGCAGTTACGAAGGGTCTGGCAATCAGCCCCAGCATTTT. As protein: CASSYEGSGNQPQHF.